The rows below give T cell receptor beta chains drawn from one sample of a study of cytomegalovirus exposure and HLA in healthy donors. Sequencing was performed with immunoSEQ multiplex PCR; in TCRdb, only in-frame clones are kept and a portion is missing. Of some 65,000 clones detected, 60% to 80% appear once; the ten largest clones hold less than 3.5%. Sample: PBMCs. The receptors come from a girl aged 5-17 years in good health and CMV-seropositive. CDR3s include the opening cysteine and the closing phenylalanine or tryptophan. Each record gives: D gene, J gene, V gene, CDR3 length, CDR3 protein, CDR3 DNA. D genes are given only for firm matches.

>NA|TRBJ2-7|TRBV10-1|13
CASSESSTYEQYF
TGCGCCAGCAGTGAGTCTTCCACCTACGAGCAGTACTTC
>TRBD1|TRBJ2-7|TRBV7-2|16
CASSLTGQGRIYEQYF
TGTGCCAGCAGCTTAACGGGACAGGGACGGATCTACGAGCAGTACTTC
>NA|TRBJ2-3|TRBV9|13
CASSRVGADTQYF
TGTGCCAGCAGTCGGGTTGGAGCAGATACGCAGTATTTT
>NA|TRBJ2-7|TRBV5-1|15
CASSPTGTRTYEQYF
TGCGCCAGCAGCCCCACCGGGACAAGGACCTACGAGCAGTACTTC
>TRBD1|TRBJ1-2|TRBV6-5|11
CASSGQDGYTF
TGTGCCAGCAGCGGACAGGATGGCTACACCTTC
>TRBD2|TRBJ2-7|TRBV6-5|14
CASSTSGSHYEQYF
TGTGCCAGCAGCACTAGCGGTTCTCACTACGAGCAGTACTTC
>NA|TRBJ2-1|TRBV7-9|15
CASWPLGTYNNEQFF
TGTGCCAGCTGGCCTCTCGGGACATACAACAATGAGCAGTTCTTC
>NA|TRBJ2-5|TRBV5-1|14
CASSLLGGEETQYF
TGCGCCAGCAGCTTGTTGGGCGGGGAAGAGACCCAGTACTTC
>NA|TRBJ2-2|TRBV6-1|15
CASSEVPGYTGELFF
TGTGCCAGCAGTGAAGTTCCAGGGTACACCGGGGAGCTGTTTTTT
>TRBD1|TRBJ1-5|TRBV15|16
CATSRDLDRGDQPQHF
TGTGCCACCAGCAGGGACTTGGACAGGGGGGATCAGCCCCAGCATTTT
>NA|TRBJ2-2|TRBV7-7|14
CASSSGSGAGELFF
TGTGCCAGCAGCTCGGGGTCAGGGGCCGGGGAGCTGTTTTTT
>NA|TRBJ1-5|TRBV5-4|14
CATPGISSSQPQHF
TGTGCCACCCCGGGGATTTCAAGTAGTCAGCCCCAGCATTTT
>TRBD1|TRBJ1-5|TRBV29-1|13
CSVGTGTDQPQHF
TGCAGCGTAGGGACAGGGACCGATCAGCCCCAGCATTTT
>NA|TRBJ1-5|TRBV14|15
CASSQVDSGNQPQHF
TGTGCCAGCAGCCAAGTCGATAGCGGCAATCAGCCCCAGCATTTT
>TRBD2|TRBJ2-3|TRBV27|12
CASSPAGPAQYF
TGTGCCAGCAGTCCAGCGGGGCCGGCGCAGTATTTT
>NA|TRBJ1-2|TRBV19|13
CASSTGVLYGYTF
TGTGCCAGTAGTACAGGGGTCCTCTATGGCTACACCTTC
>NA|TRBJ2-5|TRBV5-1|14
CASSLAGDSETQYF
TGCGCCAGCAGCTTGGCAGGGGATAGCGAGACCCAGTACTTC
>TRBD1|TRBJ1-1|TRBV28|13
CASSLDRSLGAFF
TGTGCCAGCAGTTTGGACAGGTCCCTCGGAGCTTTCTTT
>NA|TRBJ2-7|TRBV25-1|15
CASSEGLMTGHEQYF
TGTGCCAGCAGTGAGGGGCTTATGACAGGCCACGAGCAGTACTTC
>TRBD1|TRBJ1-2|TRBV14|14
CASSRPGTAYGYTF
TGTGCCAGCAGCCGACCCGGGACAGCCTATGGCTACACCTTC
>TRBD2|TRBJ2-5|TRBV6-5|14
CASSSGTSAETQYF
TGTGCCAGCAGTTCCGGGACTAGCGCTGAGACCCAGTACTTC
>NA|TRBJ1-2|TRBV7-9|14
CATHGGRQVGGYTF
TGTGCCACCCACGGGGGACGCCAAGTTGGTGGCTACACCTTC